This paragraph reports one T cell receptor (beta chain). This clone is labeled medium-sized (0.01 to 0.1%). The antigen this receptor binds is unknown. Per-nucleotide qualities are absent, and no much larger clonotype sits a single base away. What this sample's time point label stands for: about 28 days (+/-7) after the second vaccine dose. The treatment or condition tag for this specimen amounts to: meningococcal conjugate vaccine given as trial control. The vaccinee samples were drawn from two UK trials, COV001 and COV002, one of which was a single-blind randomized controlled phase 2/3 trial testing AZD1222 (ChAdOx1 nCoV-19) in healthy adults. For TCRbeta chain sequencing, PBMC samples from trial participants were taken at day 0 and at day 28 after the second dose. These data come from a study of T cell responses to AZD1222 COVID-19 vaccine (dated by TCRdb to about 2021). Study-level background: A total of approximately 250 trial participants underwent TCR sequencing, of whom about 200 had received two doses of AZD1222 and around 25 had received two doses of the MenACWY control vaccine. Trial participants were enrolled into age subgroups of 18-55, 56-69 and 70-plus years, which contained approximately 150, 28 and 58 TCR-sequenced participants, respectively. Overall study outcomes, separate from this receptor: The 56-69-year group was small, and its depth increase did not reach significance, likely because of low power. Most participants were white British and females outnumbered males, and the authors suggested that clonal diversity may have been underestimated. Conclusions about previously exposed vaccinees are limited because only a handful of AZD1222 recipients were SARS-CoV-2 seropositive at baseline. Because no samples from the day 14 peak response were available, repertoires could be characterized only after the peak T cell response. Reportedly, almost half of the unique spike-specific TCRs recognized epitopes lying outside the regions that are mutated in the B.1.351 and B.1.1.7 variants. Vaccine-associated CD4 TCRs spanned the whole spike protein, with dominant responses in regions 160-218 and 743-854. After two AZD1222 doses, both the breadth and the depth of spike-specific TCRs were significantly higher than at day 0 and than in MenACWY recipients.

The CDR3 regions of human TCRbeta chains were analyzed by immunosequencing. Per the original workflow: TCRs in the repertoires were matched against a reference library of SARS-CoV-2-specific TCRs that had been generated with the MIRA antigen-specificity platform. Breadth was defined as the fraction of unique TCRs that were SARS-CoV-2-associated, and depth was defined as the fraction of total T cells that were SARS-CoV-2-associated. Using the MIRA data, each spike-specific TCR was mapped to the spike region that the TCR reacts to and placed in a CD4 or CD8 class. Log10-transformed breadth and depth values were compared by one-way ANOVA with Sidak's multiple comparisons tests. In TCRdb, the immuneACCESS table is reduced to in-frame sequences with V and J assigned. These tables do not hold every clone; where another copy was compared, an unresolved V gene accounts for under half, and the others remain unexplained. V and J calls and clone size are copied from that table; D and trimming were computed from the DNA. Across this sample there are fewer than 80,000 clones, with roughly 88% seen only once. The ten largest clones add up to more than 8% of the sample.

V loses 3 bases, J loses 3 bases, and the germline ends lie 8 bases apart. According to the germline V gene (reference sequence), CDR1 reads GTSNPN and CDR2 reads SVGIG. The CDR3 sequence holds 12 residues, the cysteine and phenylalanine included. CDR3 DNA only is kept here, 36 bases in frame from base 1. The material was peripheral blood, obtained 28 days after the second dose of the MenACWY control vaccine. The source is an adult who received the MenACWY meningococcal vaccine as a control. The V and J segments used are TRBV30 and TRBJ2-5; no confident D gene assignment can be made. The encoded CDR3 is CAWRGLEETQYF. The DNA sequence is TGTGCCTGGAGGGGGTTGGAAGAGACCCAGTACTTC.